The 17 T cell receptor beta chains given below trace back to one sample, sequenced in a study of beta chain features in type 1 diabetes. Study results and limitations: In every one of the four CD4+ subsets, TCRB CDR3s were moderately but significantly shorter in Type 1 diabetes patients.

Of the isolated RNA, all was reverse transcribed, and so the sequenced material was expressed TCRB transcripts. Sequenced by immunoSEQ multiplex PCR; TCRdb stores in-frame clones only, minus some. The sample shows a few hundred thousand clones, 13% of them seen only once. Their cognate antigens are unknown. Sequenced sample: naive CD4+ T cells from blood. The receptors derive from a woman aged 18-29 years with type 1 diabetes.

This clone was observed a few times. The CDR3 region is CSVRVALSYNEQFF. The CDR3 nucleotides read TGCAGCGTACGGGTGGCCCTCTCCTACAATGAGCAGTTCTTC. This chain links TRBV29-1 with TRBJ2-1; D gene ambiguous. Germline assignment: CDR1 SQVTM and CDR2 ANQGSEA. V lost 6 bases and J lost 0, with 12 bases in between. The CDR3 extends over 14 amino acids.

The V gene is TRBV6-6, the J gene TRBJ2-7, with D hard to call. The CDR3 has 13 residues. The V end lost 6 bases, the J end lost 7 bases, and 16 bases lay between the germline ends. Germline V gene sequence: CDR1 MNHNY, CDR2 SVGAGI (reference sequence). The DNA for the CDR3 is TGTGCCAGCAGGGATGGATCCCCTGGGGAGCAGTACGTC. This gives the protein CASRDGSPGEQYV.

This clone was observed a few times. V is TRBV7-3 and J is TRBJ2-1, with 16 bases matching TRBD2. V trimming: 5 bases; J trimming: 9 bases; junction bases outside the gene matches: 13. CDR1 SGHTA and CDR2 FQGTGA come from the germline V gene. This CDR3 spans 18 amino acids. The CDR3 DNA sequence: TGTGCCAGCAGCGCCGGGACTAGCGGGAGGGCCTTCGACAGTGAGCAGTTCTTC. This encodes CASSAGTSGRAFDSEQFF.

The chain carries TRBV10-1 and TRBJ2-2; tentatively, D is TRBD1 (6 bases). Per the germline V gene, CDR1 is WNHNN and CDR2 is SYGVQD (reference sequence). V lost 5 bases, J lost 2 bases, and 9 bases lay in between. This CDR3 has 14 amino acids. CDR3 protein: CASSRTANTGELFF. CDR3 nucleotides: TGCGCCAGCAGTCGGACAGCAAACACCGGGGAGCTGTTTTTT.

The rearrangement joins TRBV5-8 to TRBJ2-2, with D uncertain. V dropped 1 base and J dropped 1 base, with 5 bases sitting between them. Germline V gene data show CDR1 as SGHTS and CDR2 as YDEGEE. The length of the CDR3 is 14 residues. Here the CDR3 reads CASSLLQNTGELFF. The CDR3 DNA reads as TGTGCCAGCAGCTTGTTACAGAACACCGGGGAGCTGTTTTTT.

This chain connects TRBV29-1 to TRBJ2-7; 9 bases map to TRBD1. The CDR3 loop spans 14 amino acids. V gave up 6 bases and J gave up 2 bases; unmatched junction bases: 8. Germline V lookup: CDR1 SQVTM, CDR2 ANQGSEA. The CDR3 spells CSVRPGQGTYEQYF. The CDR3, as DNA: TGCAGCGTAAGACCGGGACAGGGAACCTACGAGCAGTACTTC.

The chain's CDR3 is CASSSSGSNNEQFF. The DNA for the CDR3 is TGTGCCAGCAGTTCCAGCGGGAGTAACAATGAGCAGTTCTTC. The chain links TRBV2 to TRBJ2-1, with 8 bases identical to TRBD2. The V gene end was trimmed by 5 bases and the J gene end by 5 bases; junction bases not matched to a gene: 5. Germline loops: CDR1 SNHLY, CDR2 FYNNEI. The length of the CDR3 is 14 residues.

This clone was picked up a small number of times. CDR3 nucleotide sequence: TGTGCCAGCAGCCCCCGGACTAGCACGAACACCGGGGAGCTGTTTTTT. As protein: CASSPRTSTNTGELFF. The chain uses TRBV7-6 and TRBJ2-2, with TRBD2 identical over 8 bases. The CDR3 has 16 amino acids. The trim removed 5 bases at V and 0 bases at J, leaving 5 bases unmatched. The V gene's germline CDR1 is SGHVS and CDR2 FNYEAQ.

This clone was seen just once. This chain uses TRBV5-1 with TRBJ1-1; 8 nucleotides match TRBD1. The CDR3 runs 16 residues. The germline CDR1 and CDR2 sequences are SGHRS and YFSETQ. J lost 4 bases, V lost 0 bases, and 8 bases had no gene match. DNA of the CDR3: TGCGCCAGCAGCTTGGTTCCAGGGGGCTGGAGCACTGAAGCTTTCTTT. It encodes CASSLVPGGWSTEAFF.

The chain joins TRBV28 to TRBJ1-5; 8 bases fit TRBD1. The CDR3 runs 15 residues. Germline trimming cut 4 bases from V and 2 bases from J; bases unmatched to any gene: 4. CDR1 and CDR2 from the germline V gene are MDHEN and SYDVKM. The CDR3 nucleotides are TGTGCCAGCAGTTCCCAGGGGGCTGGCAATCAGCCCCAGCATTTT. Translated, it gives CASSSQGAGNQPQHF.

This clone came up a few times. This sequence joins TRBV29-1 and TRBJ2-1, with 11 bases aligning to TRBD1. The CDR3 spans 13 residues. J was trimmed by 8 bases and V by 7 bases; bases with no gene match: 7. Looked up from germline, CDR1 is SQVTM and CDR2 is ANQGSEA. Written as DNA, the CDR3 is TGCAGCGCTAGGACAGGGGGCATGTATGAGCAGTTCTTC. It is translated as CSARTGGMYEQFF.

V is TRBV6-1 and J is TRBJ1-2, with no clear D. The length of the CDR3 is 12 residues. Trimming left V 5 bases short and J 2 bases short, with 6 bases between. Per the germline V gene, CDR1 is MNHNS and CDR2 is SASEGT. The CDR3 sequence: CASSLQNYGYTF. Here the CDR3 DNA reads TGTGCCAGCAGTCTACAGAACTATGGCTACACCTTC.

The rearrangement joins TRBV6-1 to TRBJ2-2; possible D gene TRBD1, 5 bases. Germline CDR1 reads MNHNS; CDR2 reads SASEGT. The CDR3 loop spans 15 amino acids. Trimming left V 5 bases short and J 4 bases short, with 14 bases between. The CDR3 region has the DNA TGTGCCAGCAGTAGGACCACAGGAGCCACCGGGGAGCTGTTTTTT. Translated, it gives CASSRTTGATGELFF.

This chain connects TRBV5-6 to TRBJ2-1, with D uncertain. The CDR3 extends over 14 amino acids. CDR1 is SGHDT, CDR2 YYEEEE, per germline. The V end lost 0 bases, the J end lost 4 bases, and 8 bases lay between the germline ends. In DNA form, the CDR3 reads TGTGCCAGCAGCTTGGTAATCGGGTACAATGAGCAGTTCTTC. Its protein is CASSLVIGYNEQFF. Together with reference TRBV5-6 and TRBJ2-1, the CDR3 gives the full variable domain: DAGVTQSPTHLIKTRGQQVTLRCSPKSGHDTVSWYQQALGQGPQFIFQYYEEEERQRGNFPDRFSGHQFPNYSSELNVNALLLGDSALYLCASSLVIGYNEQFFGPGTRLTVL.

V gene TRBV7-2 combines with J gene TRBJ2-3, with 8 bases identical to TRBD2. Germline V CDR1 and CDR2: SGHTA, FQGNSA. The CDR3 consists of 15 residues. The V segment lost 3 bases and the J segment 2 bases; nucleotides outside the gene matches: 4. CDR3 loop: CASSFPSGPTDTQYF. The CDR3 DNA reads as TGTGCCAGCAGCTTTCCTAGCGGGCCCACAGATACGCAGTATTTT.

This rearrangement joins TRBV15 to TRBJ2-5, with D tentatively TRBD2 (6 bases). The CDR3 extends over 15 amino acids. Germline V lookup: CDR1 LNHNV, CDR2 YYDKDF (reference sequence). Trimming removed 0 bases from V and 5 bases from J, with 13 bases in between. CDR3 sequence: CATSRDPSGRETQYF. The CDR3, as DNA: TGTGCCACCAGCAGAGATCCTTCAGGGAGGGAGACCCAGTACTTC.

The chain employs TRBV5-6 and TRBJ2-3; 9 positions agree with TRBD1. Germline trimming cut 4 bases from V and 6 bases from J; bases unmatched to any gene: 6. The CDR3 runs 14 residues. Germline values: CDR1 SGHDT, CDR2 YYEEEE. Written as DNA, the CDR3 is TGTGCCAGCAGCCCCACAGGGGGCGGGGATACGCAGTATTTT. Its translation is CASSPTGGGDTQYF. Drawing the rest from reference TRBV5-6 and TRBJ2-3, the complete variable domain is DAGVTQSPTHLIKTRGQQVTLRCSPKSGHDTVSWYQQALGQGPQFIFQYYEEEERQRGNFPDRFSGHQFPNYSSELNVNALLLGDSALYLCASSPTGGGDTQYFGPGTRLTVL.